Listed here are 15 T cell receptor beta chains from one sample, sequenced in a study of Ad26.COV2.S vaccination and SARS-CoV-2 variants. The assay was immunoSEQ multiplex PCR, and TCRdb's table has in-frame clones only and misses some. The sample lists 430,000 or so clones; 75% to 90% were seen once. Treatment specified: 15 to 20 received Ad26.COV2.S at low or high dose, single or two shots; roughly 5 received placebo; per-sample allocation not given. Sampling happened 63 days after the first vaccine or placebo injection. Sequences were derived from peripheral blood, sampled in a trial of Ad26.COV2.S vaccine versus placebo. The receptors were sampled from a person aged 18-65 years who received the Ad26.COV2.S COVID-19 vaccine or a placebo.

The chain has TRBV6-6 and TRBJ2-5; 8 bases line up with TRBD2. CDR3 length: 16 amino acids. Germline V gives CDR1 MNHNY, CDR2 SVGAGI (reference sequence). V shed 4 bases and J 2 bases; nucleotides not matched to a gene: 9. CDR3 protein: CASSLSGTRGQETQYF. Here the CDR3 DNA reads TGTGCCAGCAGTTTATCCGGGACTAGGGGGCAAGAGACCCAGTACTTC.

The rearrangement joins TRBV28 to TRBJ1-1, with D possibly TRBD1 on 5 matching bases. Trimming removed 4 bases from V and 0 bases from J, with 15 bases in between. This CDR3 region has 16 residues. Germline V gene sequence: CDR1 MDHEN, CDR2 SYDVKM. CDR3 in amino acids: CASSSHLGQMNTEAFF. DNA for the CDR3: TGTGCCAGCAGTTCGCACCTTGGACAAATGAACACTGAAGCTTTCTTT.

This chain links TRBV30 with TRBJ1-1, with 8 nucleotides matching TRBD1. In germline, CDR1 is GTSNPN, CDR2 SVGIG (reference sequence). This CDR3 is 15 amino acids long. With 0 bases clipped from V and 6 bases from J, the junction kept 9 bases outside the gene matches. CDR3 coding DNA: TGTGCCTGGAGTGTACAGGACAGGGCGGTGGCTGAAGCTTTCTTT. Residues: CAWSVQDRAVAEAFF.

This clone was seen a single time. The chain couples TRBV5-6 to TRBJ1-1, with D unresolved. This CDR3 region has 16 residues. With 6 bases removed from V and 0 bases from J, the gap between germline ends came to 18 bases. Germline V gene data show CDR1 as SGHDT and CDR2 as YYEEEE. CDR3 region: CASTRTVADVNTEAFF. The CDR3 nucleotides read TGTGCCAGCACCCGAACCGTTGCGGATGTGAACACTGAAGCTTTCTTT.

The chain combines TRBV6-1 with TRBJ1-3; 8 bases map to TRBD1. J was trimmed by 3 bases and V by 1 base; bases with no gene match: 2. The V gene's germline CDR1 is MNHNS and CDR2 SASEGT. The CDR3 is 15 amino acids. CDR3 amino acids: CASSEVTGVGNTIYF. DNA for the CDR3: TGTGCCAGCAGTGAAGTGACAGGGGTTGGAAACACCATATATTTT.

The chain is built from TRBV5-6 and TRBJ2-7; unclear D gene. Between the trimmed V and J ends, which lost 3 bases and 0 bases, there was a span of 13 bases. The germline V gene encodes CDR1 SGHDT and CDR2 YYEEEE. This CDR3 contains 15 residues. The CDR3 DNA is TGTGCCAGCAGCTCCTTACAGAAGAGCTCCTACGAGCAGTACTTC. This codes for CASSSLQKSSYEQYF.

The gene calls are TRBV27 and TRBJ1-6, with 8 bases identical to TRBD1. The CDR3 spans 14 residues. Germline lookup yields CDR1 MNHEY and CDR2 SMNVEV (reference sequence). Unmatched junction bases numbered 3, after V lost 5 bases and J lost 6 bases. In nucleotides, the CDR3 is TGTGCCAGCAGTATAACAGGGGGTAATTCACCCCTCCACTTT. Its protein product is CASSITGGNSPLHF.

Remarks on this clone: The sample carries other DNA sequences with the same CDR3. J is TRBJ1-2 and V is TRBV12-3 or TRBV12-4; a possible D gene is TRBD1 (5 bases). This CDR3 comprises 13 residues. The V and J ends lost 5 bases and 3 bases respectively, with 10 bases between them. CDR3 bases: TGTGCCAGCAGTCCCGGGGGGTACTATGGCTACACCTTC. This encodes CASSPGGYYGYTF.

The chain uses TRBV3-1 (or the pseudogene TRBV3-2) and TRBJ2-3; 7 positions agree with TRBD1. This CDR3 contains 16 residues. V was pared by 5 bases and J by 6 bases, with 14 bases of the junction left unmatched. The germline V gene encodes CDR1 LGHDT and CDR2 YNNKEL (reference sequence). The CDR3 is CASSSTSGQVLDTQYF. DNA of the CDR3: TGTGCCAGCAGCTCAACGTCAGGACAGGTTTTGGATACGCAGTATTTT.

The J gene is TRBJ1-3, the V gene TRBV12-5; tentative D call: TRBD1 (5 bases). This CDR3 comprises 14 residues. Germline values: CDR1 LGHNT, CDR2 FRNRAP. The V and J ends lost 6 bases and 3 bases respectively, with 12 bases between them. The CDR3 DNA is TGTGCTAGTGGAAACCAGGGAGGTGGAAACACCATATATTTT. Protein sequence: CASGNQGGGNTIYF.

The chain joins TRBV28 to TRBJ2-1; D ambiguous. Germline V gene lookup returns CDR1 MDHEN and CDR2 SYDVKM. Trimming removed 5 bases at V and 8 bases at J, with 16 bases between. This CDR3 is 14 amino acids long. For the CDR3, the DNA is TGTGCCAGCAGTGCGGCCCGAGGTGGAGATGAGCAGTTCTTC. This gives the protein CASSAARGGDEQFF.

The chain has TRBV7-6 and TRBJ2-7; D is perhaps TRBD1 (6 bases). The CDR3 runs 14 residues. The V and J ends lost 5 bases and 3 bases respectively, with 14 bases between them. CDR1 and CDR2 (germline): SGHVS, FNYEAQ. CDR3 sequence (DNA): TGTGCCAGCAGCGCTCAGACAGGTCTCTACGAGCAGTACGTC. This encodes CASSAQTGLYEQYV.

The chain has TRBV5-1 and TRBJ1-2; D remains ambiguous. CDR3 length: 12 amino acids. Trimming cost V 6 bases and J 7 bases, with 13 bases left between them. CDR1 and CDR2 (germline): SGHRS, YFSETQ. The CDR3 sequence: CASISPRLGYTF. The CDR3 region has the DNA TGCGCCAGCATTTCTCCCAGGCTTGGCTACACCTTC.

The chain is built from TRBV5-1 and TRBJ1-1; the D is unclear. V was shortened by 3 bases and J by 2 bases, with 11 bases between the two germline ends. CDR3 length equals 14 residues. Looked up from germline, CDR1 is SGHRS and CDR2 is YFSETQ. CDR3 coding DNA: TGCGCCAGCAGCTCCCTGCTCTTTAACACTGAAGCTTTCTTT. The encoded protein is CASSSLLFNTEAFF.

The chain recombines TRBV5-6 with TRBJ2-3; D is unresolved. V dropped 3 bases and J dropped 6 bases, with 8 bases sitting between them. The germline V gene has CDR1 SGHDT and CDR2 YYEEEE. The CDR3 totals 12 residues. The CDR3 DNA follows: TGTGCCAGCAGCTCCTTCGGGGATACGCAGTATTTT. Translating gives CASSSFGDTQYF.